These 14 T cell receptor beta chains share one sample of origin, sequenced in a study of T cell responses to AZD1222 COVID-19 vaccine. Data came from immunoSEQ multiplex PCR; TCRdb stores just in-frame clones and leaves some out. The sample records 95,000 to 100,000 clones, less than 85% being singletons. The source was peripheral blood, collected 28 days after the second AZD1222 dose. The receptors come from an adult who received the AZD1222 COVID-19 vaccine.

The chain uses TRBV4-3 and TRBJ1-6, with TRBD1 matching over 7 bases. This CDR3 is 14 amino acids long. Germline CDR1 reads LGHNA; CDR2 reads YSLEER. Losses at the gene ends were 3 bases for V and 7 bases for J; bases not matched to a gene: 3. The CDR3 here is CASSQRQGNSPLHF. CDR3 coding DNA: TGCGCCAGCAGCCAGCGACAGGGAAATTCACCCCTCCACTTT.

This clone was seen only a few times. The chain combines TRBV10-3 with TRBJ1-5; D remains ambiguous. V shed 7 bases and J shed 4 bases, with 11 bases lying between them. Looked up from germline, CDR1 is ENHRY and CDR2 is SYGVKD. The length of the CDR3 is 13 residues. The CDR3 is CAITRELNQPQHF. CDR3 coding DNA: TGTGCCATCACGAGGGAGTTGAATCAGCCCCAGCATTTT.

The chain's CDR3 is CATSRDQGWIKFF. CDR3 in DNA: TGTGCCACCAGCAGAGATCAGGGGTGGATAAAGTTCTTC. The chain couples TRBV15 to TRBJ2-1, with TRBD1 as a possible D gene (6 bases). Germline CDR1 and CDR2: LNHNV and YYDKDF (reference sequence). The length of the CDR3 is 13 residues. Trimming pared 0 bases from V and 14 bases from J, leaving 14 bases between.

The CDR3 loop is CASSLMGFGDTQYF. Here the CDR3 DNA reads TGTGCCAGCAGCTTAATGGGCTTCGGAGATACGCAGTATTTT. This chain uses TRBV7-3 with TRBJ2-3; no clear D gene. The CDR3 consists of 14 residues. V dropped 1 base and J dropped 5 bases, with 10 bases sitting between them. CDR1 and CDR2 (germline): SGHTA, FQGTGA.

The chain uses TRBV10-3 and TRBJ2-2; the match to TRBD1 covers 7 bases. V lost 2 bases, J lost 7 bases, and 13 bases stayed unmatched. There are 17 residues in the CDR3. Germline CDR1 and CDR2: ENHRY and SYGVKD. In DNA form, the CDR3 reads TGTGCCATCAGTGAGATTCAGGGGGAAGCAATCCGCGGGGAGCTGTTTTTT. Residues: CAISEIQGEAIRGELFF.

The chain joins TRBV18 to TRBJ1-2; D is possibly TRBD1 (5 bases). The CDR3 spans 15 residues. Germline values: CDR1 KGHSH, CDR2 LQKENI. V was shortened by 3 bases and J by 6 bases, with 17 bases between the two germline ends. The CDR3 sequence is CASSPYAGRKDGYTF. As DNA, the CDR3 is TGTGCCAGCTCACCTTACGCAGGGAGGAAGGATGGCTACACCTTC.

V is TRBV4-1 and J is TRBJ1-2; the match to TRBD1 covers 8 bases. The J segment lost 2 bases and the V segment lost 1 base, leaving 3 bases of the junction unmatched. Germline V CDR1 and CDR2: MGHRA, YSYEKL. The CDR3 is 15 amino acids. In nucleotides, the CDR3 is TGCGCCAGCAGCCAAGGGACAGGGACAAACTATGGCTACACCTTC. It translates to CASSQGTGTNYGYTF.

V gene TRBV7-6 combines with J gene TRBJ2-7; the D gene could be TRBD1 or TRBD2 (5 bases each). This CDR3 has 14 amino acids. With 5 bases removed from V and 0 bases from J, the gap between germline ends came to 11 bases. Germline V gene sequence: CDR1 SGHVS, CDR2 FNYEAQ. The CDR3, as DNA: TGTGCCAGCAGCCGAGGGGACCCCTCCTACGAGCAGTACTTC. Translated: CASSRGDPSYEQYF.

This chain joins TRBV19 and TRBJ1-2, with 7 nucleotides matching TRBD1. Trimming removed 3 bases from V and 4 bases from J; junction bases left unmatched: 2. Germline-derived CDR1 and CDR2 are LNHDA and SQIVND (reference sequence). The CDR3 has 13 residues. CDR3 nucleotide sequence: TGTGCCAGTAGTATCGGACAGGTCTATGGCTACACCTTC. Translating it yields CASSIGQVYGYTF.

This clone was observed a single time. V usage is TRBV6-5 and J usage is TRBJ1-1; D gene ambiguous. V lost 7 bases, J lost 8 bases, and 17 bases lay in between. CDR1 MNHEY and CDR2 SVGAGI come from the germline V gene. CDR3 length: 13 residues. The CDR3 region is CASTPRVGAEAFF. DNA of the CDR3: TGTGCCAGCACCCCGAGGGTGGGAGCCGAAGCTTTCTTT.

The chain is built from TRBV5-1 and TRBJ2-3; 11 nucleotides match TRBD2. The length of the CDR3 is 15 residues. J gave up 5 bases and V 4 bases, and 6 bases lay outside the gene matches. Germline CDR1 SGHRS, CDR2 YFSETQ. This CDR3 is CASSPTSGRRDTQYF. In DNA, the CDR3 is TGCGCCAGCAGCCCTACTAGCGGGAGAAGAGATACGCAGTATTTT.

The rearrangement joins TRBV9 to TRBJ2-2, with D uncertain. V was pared by 5 bases and J by 2 bases, with 4 bases between. The CDR3 is 12 residues long. Germline V gene data show CDR1 as SGDLS and CDR2 as YYNGEE. The CDR3 DNA reads as TGTGCCAGCAGAGGAAACACCGGGGAGCTGTTTTTT. Protein sequence: CASRGNTGELFF.

The V and J genes are TRBV27 and TRBJ2-5; D is ambiguous. The length of the CDR3 is 13 residues. V was clipped by 6 bases and J by 2 bases, with 10 bases between them. Germline values: CDR1 MNHEY, CDR2 SMNVEV (reference sequence). For the CDR3, the DNA is TGTGCCAGCAGACCGGCAGATCAAGAGACCCAGTACTTC. It specifies CASRPADQETQYF.

The chain links TRBV6-5 to TRBJ1-2; 7 bases fit TRBD1. Germline CDR1 and CDR2: MNHEY and SVGAGI. The CDR3 consists of 13 residues. V shed 6 bases, J shed 4 bases, and the junction held 5 bases outside the gene matches. The CDR3 sequence is CASSSQGSYGYTF. The CDR3 DNA is TGTGCCAGCAGCTCACAGGGGTCCTATGGCTACACCTTC.